These T cell receptor beta chains were read from a single sample in a study of PD-1 blockade in classical Hodgkin lymphoma. The assay was immunoSEQ multiplex PCR, and TCRdb's table has in-frame clones only and misses some. Of about 13,000 clones in the sample, 80% were seen once. The sample in question was peripheral blood mononuclear cells (PBMCs), obtained at baseline. These receptors were collected from a human donor with classical Hodgkin lymphoma. CDR3s include the opening cysteine and the closing phenylalanine or tryptophan. A D gene is named only where the DNA matches it firmly. Clone size is stated in some rows and not others, as once, few, many or a class when expanded.

.	TRBD2	TRBJ2-5	TRBV18	CASSPPSVAGGETQYF	TGTGCCAGCTCACCACCAAGCGTCGCGGGAGGGGAGACCCAGTACTTC
few	TRBD2	TRBJ2-3	TRBV7-6	CASSSPAGGITDTQYF	TGTGCCAGCAGCTCGCCCGCGGGGGGGATCACAGATACGCAGTATTTT
.	.	TRBJ2-2	TRBV15	CATSRGEVGSTGELFF	TGTGCCACCAGCAGAGGAGAGGTGGGAAGCACCGGGGAGCTGTTTTTT
few	.	TRBJ2-2	TRBV9	CASSALVESGELFF	TGTGCCAGCAGTGCCCTTGTCGAAAGCGGGGAGCTGTTTTTT
.	.	TRBJ2-5	TRBV6-5	CASSYEGETQYF	TGTGCCAGCAGTTACGAAGGAGAGACCCAGTACTTC
.	TRBD1	TRBJ1-2	TRBV11-2	CASSSTGRGYTF	TGTGCCAGCAGCTCGACAGGGCGCGGCTACACCTTC
.	.	TRBJ2-1	TRBV11-2	CASSDLQSSYNEQFF	TGTGCCAGCAGCGACTTACAGAGCTCCTACAATGAGCAGTTCTTC
once	TRBD2	TRBJ2-1	TRBV7-9	CASRQSREGSYNEQFF	TGTGCCAGCAGGCAGTCTCGGGAGGGGTCCTACAATGAGCAGTTCTTC
.	.	TRBJ1-2	TRBV7-2	CASSYSFRDSGYTF	TGTGCCAGCAGCTACTCTTTTCGGGACTCTGGCTACACCTTC
.	TRBD2	TRBJ2-2	TRBV4-2	CASSARTSSGPYTGELFF	TGTGCCAGCAGCGCAAGAACGAGTAGCGGGCCTTACACCGGGGAGCTGTTTTTT